The T cell receptor beta chain under discussion was sequenced for a study of blood T cell repertoires in COVID-19. Method: immunoSEQ multiplex PCR; TCRdb's copy keeps in-frame clones and lacks some. The repertoire consists of approximately 440,000 clones, with around 91% occurring once and the leading ten covering approximately 0.65%. Germline CDR1 SGHDN, CDR2 FVKESK. V was clipped by 0 bases and J by 6 bases, with 12 bases between them. The CDR3 totals 15 residues. The sequence was obtained from a man aged 18 to 29 who had recovered from COVID-19. V is TRBV14 and J is TRBJ1-3, with a tentative D call TRBD1 (5 bases). Sequencing input: PBMCs or T cells enriched from blood (not recorded which). CDR3: CASSQDYGGTNTIYF. The DNA of the CDR3 is TGTGCCAGCAGCCAAGATTATGGGGGGACAAACACCATATATTTT.